Reported below is one T cell receptor (beta chain). The entry originates in a study of blood T cell repertoires in COVID-19. The CDR3 covers 16 residues. Losses at the gene ends were 1 base for V and 1 base for J; bases not matched to a gene: 3. Per the germline V gene, CDR1 is LGHDT and CDR2 is YNNKEL (reference sequence). TCRdb's copy holds only in-frame clones and misses some; the assay was immunoSEQ multiplex PCR. In the table there are 190,000 or so clones, about 91% of which are singletons. The chain links TRBV3-1 (or the pseudogene TRBV3-2) to TRBJ2-2; TRBD2 aligns across 7 bases. The sequencing input was peripheral blood. This TCR was sampled from a woman aged 25 to 39 with acute or convalescent COVID-19. The CDR3 sequence is CASSQVGGRNTGELFF. CDR3 coding DNA: TGTGCCAGCAGCCAAGTCGGCGGGAGGAACACCGGGGAGCTGTTTTTT.